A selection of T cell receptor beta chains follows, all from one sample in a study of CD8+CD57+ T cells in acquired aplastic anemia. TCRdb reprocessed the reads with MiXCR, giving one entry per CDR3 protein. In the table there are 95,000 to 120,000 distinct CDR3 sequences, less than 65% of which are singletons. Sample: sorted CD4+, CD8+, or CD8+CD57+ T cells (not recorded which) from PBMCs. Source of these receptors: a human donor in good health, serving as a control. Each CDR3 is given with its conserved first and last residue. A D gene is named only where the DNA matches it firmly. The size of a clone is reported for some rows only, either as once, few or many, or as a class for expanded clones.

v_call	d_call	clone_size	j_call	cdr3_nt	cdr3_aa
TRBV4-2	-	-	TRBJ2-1	TGTGCCAGCAGCCAAGAGACCGTATCGGGGCAGACAGGCAATGAGCAGTTCTTC	CASSQETVSGQTGNEQFF
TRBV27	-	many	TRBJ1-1	TGTGCCAGCAGTCCCCACTTGAACACTGAAGCTTTCTTT	CASSPHLNTEAFF
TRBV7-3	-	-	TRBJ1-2	TGTGCCAGCAGCTTAATGCATGGCTACACCTTC	CASSLMHGYTF
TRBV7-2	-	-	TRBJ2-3	TGTGCCAGCAGCCCCCGACTATCCACAGATACGCAGTATTTT	CASSPRLSTDTQYF
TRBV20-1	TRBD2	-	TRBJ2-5	TGCAGTGCTATTTCTTCACGCTCTAGCGGGGGACTTCGGACCCAGTACTTC	CSAISSRSSGGLRTQYF
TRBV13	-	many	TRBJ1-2	TGTGCCAGCAGCTTAGGGAGGGGCTACACCTTC	CASSLGRGYTF
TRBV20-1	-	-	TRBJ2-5	TGCAGTGCTAGAGTACCGGCGAGGGAGACCCAGTACTTC	CSARVPARETQYF
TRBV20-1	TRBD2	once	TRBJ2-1	TGCAGTGCTCGGGAAGCGGGAAACAATGAGCAGTTCTTC	CSAREAGNNEQFF
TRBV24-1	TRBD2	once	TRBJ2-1	TGTGCCACCAGTGGTACTAGCGGGCGCCTCTCCTACAATGAGCAGTTCTTC	CATSGTSGRLSYNEQFF
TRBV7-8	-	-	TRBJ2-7	TGTGCCAGCAGCTTAAACCCGTTGGAGCAGTACTTC	CASSLNPLEQYF
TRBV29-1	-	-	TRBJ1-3	TGCAGCGTTCTCGAACACTCTGAAGACACCATATATTTT	CSVLEHSEDTIYF
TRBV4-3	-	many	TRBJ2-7	TGCGCCAGCAGCCACGAGAGGGGATACGAGCAGTACTTC	CASSHERGYEQYF
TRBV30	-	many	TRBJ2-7	TGTGCCTGGAGTGGCCACGAATACGAGCAGTACTTC	CAWSGHEYEQYF
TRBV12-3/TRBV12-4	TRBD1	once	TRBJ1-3	TGTGCCAGCAGTCCAGACGGACAGGGGGGTGGAAACACCATATATTTT	CASSPDGQGGGNTIYF
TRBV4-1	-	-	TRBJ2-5	TGCGCCAGCAGCCAAGAAGGTCGGGAGACCCAGTACTTC	CASSQEGRETQYF
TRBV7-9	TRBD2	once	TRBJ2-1	TGTGCCGGCACTAGCGGGGGGGCCGATGAGCAGTTCTTC	CAGTSGGADEQFF
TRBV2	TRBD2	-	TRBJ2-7	TGTGCCAGCACTAATGGACTAGCGGGGGGAGGGCAGTACTTC	CASTNGLAGGGQYF
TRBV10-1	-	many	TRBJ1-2	TGCGCCAGCATGGGGGTAAGGGGCCCCGGCTATGGCTACACCTTC	CASMGVRGPGYGYTF
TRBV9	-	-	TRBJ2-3	TGTGCCAGCAGCGTAGGCCGCGGGGCTAGCACAGATACGCAGTATTTT	CASSVGRGASTDTQYF
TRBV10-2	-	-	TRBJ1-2	TGCGCCAGCAGTGTTGGGGTTGGCTATGGCTACACCTTC	CASSVGVGYGYTF
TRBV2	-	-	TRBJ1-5	TGTGCCACCAAGAATAGCAATCAGCCCCAGCATTTT	CATKNSNQPQHF
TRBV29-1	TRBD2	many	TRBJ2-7	TGCAGCGTTGAAGGCGTGCGGGGGGTCGCCTACGAGCAGTACTTC	CSVEGVRGVAYEQYF
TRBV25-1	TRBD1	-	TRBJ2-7	TGTGCCAGTAGTTTCTCCGGGACAGGTGGTTACGAGCAGTACTTC	CASSFSGTGGYEQYF
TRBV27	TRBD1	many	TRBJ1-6	TGTGCCAGCAGTTTCGACAGGGGGAATTCACCCCTCCACTTT	CASSFDRGNSPLHF
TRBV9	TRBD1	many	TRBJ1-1	TGTGCCAGCAGCGTAGGGTTAGGGAGGACAGGGGTGAACACTGAAGCTTTCTTT	CASSVGLGRTGVNTEAFF
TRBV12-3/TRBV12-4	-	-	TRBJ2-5	TGTGCCAGCAGGGGACGGAGCCAAGAGACCCAGTACTTC	CASRGRSQETQYF
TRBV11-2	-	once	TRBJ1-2	TGTGCCAGCAGGTCGGGGCAGGACTATGGCTACACCTTC	CASRSGQDYGYTF
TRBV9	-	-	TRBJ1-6	TGTGCCAGCAGCGCCAGAGGGGACTCACCCCTCCACTTT	CASSARGDSPLHF
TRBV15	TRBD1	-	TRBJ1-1	TGTGCCACCAGCAGAGGCCCGGACAGGCGAAACACTGAAGCTTTCTTT	CATSRGPDRRNTEAFF
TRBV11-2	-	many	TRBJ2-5	TGTGCCAGCAGCTCAAGCCCTCCGGGGTCCCTTGACCAAGAGACCCAGTACTTC	CASSSSPPGSLDQETQYF
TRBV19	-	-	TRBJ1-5	TGTGCCAGTAGTATAGAGTCGGCCTTCAATCAGCCCCAGCATTTT	CASSIESAFNQPQHF
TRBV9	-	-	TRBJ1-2	TGTGCCAGCAGCGTCGGGACTGCTGGCTACACCTTC	CASSVGTAGYTF
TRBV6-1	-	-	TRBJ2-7	TGTGCCAGCACCAACAATCCGTACAGATCCTACGAGCAGTACTTC	CASTNNPYRSYEQYF
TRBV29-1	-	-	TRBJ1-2	TGCAGCGTTGAGAGGGCTCGGGGCTACACCTTC	CSVERARGYTF
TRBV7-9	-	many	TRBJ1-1	TGTGCCAGCAGCTTGGGACACGGTGAAGCTTTCTTT	CASSLGHGEAFF
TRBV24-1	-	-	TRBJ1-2	TGTGCCACCAGTCTAGGCGGGACGGATAACTATGGCTACACCTTC	CATSLGGTDNYGYTF
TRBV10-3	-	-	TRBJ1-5	TGTGCCGCGGGGCAAGGGGAGGTAATCGGGCCCCAGCATTTT	CAAGQGEVIGPQHF